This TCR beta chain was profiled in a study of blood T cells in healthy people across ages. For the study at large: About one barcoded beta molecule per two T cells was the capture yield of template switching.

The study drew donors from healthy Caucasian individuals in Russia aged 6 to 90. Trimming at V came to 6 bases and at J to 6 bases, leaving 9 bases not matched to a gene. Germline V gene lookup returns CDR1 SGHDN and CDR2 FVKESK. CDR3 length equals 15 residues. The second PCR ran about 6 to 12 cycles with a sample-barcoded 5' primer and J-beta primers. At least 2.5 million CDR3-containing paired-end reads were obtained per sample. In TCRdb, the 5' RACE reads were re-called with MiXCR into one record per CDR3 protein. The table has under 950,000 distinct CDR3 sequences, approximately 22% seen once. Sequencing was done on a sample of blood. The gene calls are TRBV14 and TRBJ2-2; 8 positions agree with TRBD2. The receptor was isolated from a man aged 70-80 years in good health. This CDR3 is CASSRLAGLSGELFF. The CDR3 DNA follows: TGTGCCAGCAGTCGTTTAGCGGGATTGTCCGGGGAGCTGTTTTTT.